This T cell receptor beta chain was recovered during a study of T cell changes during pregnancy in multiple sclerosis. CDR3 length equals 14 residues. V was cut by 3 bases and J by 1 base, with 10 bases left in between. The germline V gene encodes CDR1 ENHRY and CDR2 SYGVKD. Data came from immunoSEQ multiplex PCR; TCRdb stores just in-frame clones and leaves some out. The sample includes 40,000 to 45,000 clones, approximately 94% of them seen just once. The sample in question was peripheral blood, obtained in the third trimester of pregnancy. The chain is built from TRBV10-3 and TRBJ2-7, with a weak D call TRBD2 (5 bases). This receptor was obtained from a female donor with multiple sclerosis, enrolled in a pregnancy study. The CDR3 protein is CAISEGSGSYEQYF. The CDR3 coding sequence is TGTGCCATCAGTGAAGGAAGCGGTTCCTACGAGCAGTACTTC.